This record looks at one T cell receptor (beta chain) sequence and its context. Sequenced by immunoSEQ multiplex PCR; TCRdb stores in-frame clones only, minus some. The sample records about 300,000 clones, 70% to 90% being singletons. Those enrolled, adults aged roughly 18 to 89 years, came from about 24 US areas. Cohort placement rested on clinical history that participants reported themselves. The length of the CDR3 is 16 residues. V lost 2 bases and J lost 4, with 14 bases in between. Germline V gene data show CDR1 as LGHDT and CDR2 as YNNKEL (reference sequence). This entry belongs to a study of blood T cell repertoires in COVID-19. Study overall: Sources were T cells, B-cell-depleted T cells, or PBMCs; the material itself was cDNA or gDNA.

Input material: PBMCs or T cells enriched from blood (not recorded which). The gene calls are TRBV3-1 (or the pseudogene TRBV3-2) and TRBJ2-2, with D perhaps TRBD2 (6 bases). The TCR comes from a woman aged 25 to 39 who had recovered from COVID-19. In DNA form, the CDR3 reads TGTGCCAGCAGCCAATCGAGTAGCGGTGGCACCGGGGAGCTGTTTTTT. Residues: CASSQSSSGGTGELFF.